Following are 7 T cell receptor beta chains from one sample sequenced in a study of cytomegalovirus exposure and HLA in healthy donors. The PCR ran on 60 Vbeta and 13 Jbeta primers. Produced via immunoSEQ multiplex PCR; TCRdb's table is partial and in-frame only. Of about 160,000 clones listed, 60% to 80% are singletons. The sample consisted of PBMCs. The receptors here all came from a man aged 60 to 69 in good health and CMV-seronegative.

The chain uses TRBV4-1 and TRBJ1-5, with D perhaps matching TRBD1 (6 bases). The CDR3 is 15 residues long. From germline, CDR1 is MGHRA and CDR2 YSYEKL. Trimming left V 1 base short and J 3 bases short, with 10 bases between. CDR3 amino acids: CASSQGGTSNQPQHF. Written as DNA, the CDR3 is TGCGCCAGCAGCCAAGGAGGGACATCCAATCAGCCCCAGCATTTT.

This chain joins TRBV6-1 and TRBJ2-1, with TRBD2 as a possible D gene (5 bases). This CDR3 spans 13 amino acids. Looked up from germline, CDR1 is MNHNS and CDR2 is SASEGT. Trimming took 4 bases from V and 5 from J, leaving 9 bases between them. CDR3 amino acids: CASSARLHNEQFF. As DNA, the CDR3 is TGTGCCAGCAGTGCCAGACTACACAATGAGCAGTTCTTC.

The chain has TRBV7-9 and TRBJ1-1; 9 bases fit TRBD1. The CDR3 has 15 residues. The V and J ends lost 5 bases and 0 bases, in that order; junction bases with no gene match: 4. Germline V gene sequence: CDR1 SEHNR, CDR2 FQNEAQ (reference sequence). The CDR3 spells CASSLGDRVNTEAFF. CDR3 nucleotides: TGTGCCAGCAGCCTAGGGGACAGGGTGAACACTGAAGCTTTCTTT. The full variable domain, its missing parts supplied by reference TRBV7-9 and TRBJ1-1, is DTGVSQNPRHKITKRGQNVTFRCDPISEHNRLYWYRQTLGQGPEFLTYFQNEAQLEKSRLLSDRFSAERPKGSFSTLEIQRTEQGDSAMYLCASSLGDRVNTEAFFGQGTRLTVV.

This chain joins TRBV5-1 and TRBJ1-1; 8 bases align to TRBD1. This CDR3 has 14 residues. Trimming took 3 bases from V and 3 from J; bases not matched to a gene: 4. The V gene's germline CDR1 is SGHRS and CDR2 YFSETQ. The CDR3 bases are TGCGCCAGCAGCTGGACAGGGCCGGACACTGAAGCTTTCTTT. It encodes CASSWTGPDTEAFF.

This clone appeared a few times. This sequence joins TRBV28 and TRBJ2-7; possible D gene TRBD1, 6 bases. This CDR3 has 14 amino acids. V was trimmed by 5 bases and J by 0 bases, leaving 11 bases between them. The germline V gene has CDR1 MDHEN and CDR2 SYDVKM. CDR3 nucleotides: TGTGCCAGCAGTGGCCCAGGGGTCTCCTACGAGCAGTACTTC. It specifies CASSGPGVSYEQYF.

V is TRBV7-2 and J is TRBJ1-5, with D perhaps matching TRBD1 (6 bases). The CDR3 totals 12 residues. Germline CDR1 and CDR2: SGHTA and FQGNSA. The V and J ends lost 5 bases and 7 bases respectively, with 9 bases between them. The CDR3 is CASSRGRQPQHF. CDR3 DNA: TGTGCCAGCAGCAGGGGGAGACAGCCCCAGCATTTT.

A few counts support this clone. CDR3 bases: TGTGCCACCCAGAGACAGAGTTCGGCCCTCCACTTT. As protein: CATQRQSSALHF. The rearrangement uses TRBV28 and TRBJ1-6, with D possibly being TRBD1 (5 bases). This CDR3 spans 12 amino acids. Germline V gene data show CDR1 as MDHEN and CDR2 as SYDVKM. Deletions cut 10 bases from V and 14 bases from J, with 18 bases between.